This T cell receptor beta chain was recorded in a study of T-cell reconstitution after alpha-beta-depleted transplantation in children. This clonotype occurred a few times. Trimming left V 3 bases short and J 7 bases short, with 6 bases between. Germline V gene sequence: CDR1 GTSNPN, CDR2 SVGIG (reference sequence). This CDR3 contains 10 residues. Unique molecular identifiers were incorporated into the prepared TCRbeta library. TCRdb reprocessed the PCR reads with MiXCR, giving one entry per CDR3 protein. The sample holds 350,000 to 450,000 distinct CDR3 sequences, about an eighth seen once. The receptor's source is a human donor who donated a stem cell graft to a child with Fanconi anemia. The chain combines TRBV30 with TRBJ1-2; D unclear. The material was PBMCs, obtained from the stem cell graft. The CDR3: CAWRAGGYTF. In nucleotides, the CDR3 is TGTGCCTGGAGGGCTGGTGGCTACACCTTC.